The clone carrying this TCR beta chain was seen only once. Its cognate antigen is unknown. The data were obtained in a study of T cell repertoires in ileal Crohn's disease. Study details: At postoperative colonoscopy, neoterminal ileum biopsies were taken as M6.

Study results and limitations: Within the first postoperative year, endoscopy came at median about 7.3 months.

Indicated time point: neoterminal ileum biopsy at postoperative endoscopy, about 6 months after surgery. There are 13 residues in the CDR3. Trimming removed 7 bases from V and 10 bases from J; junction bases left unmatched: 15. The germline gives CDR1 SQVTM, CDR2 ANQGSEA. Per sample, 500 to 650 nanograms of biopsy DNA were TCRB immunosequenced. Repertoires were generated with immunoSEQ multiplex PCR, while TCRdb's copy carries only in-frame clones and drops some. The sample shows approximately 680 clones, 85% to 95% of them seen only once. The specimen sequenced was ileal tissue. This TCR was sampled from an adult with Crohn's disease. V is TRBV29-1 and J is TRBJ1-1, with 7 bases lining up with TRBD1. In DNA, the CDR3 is TGCAGCGGCGCCGGGACAGCCACTGTGGTAGCTTTCTTT. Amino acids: CSGAGTATVVAFF.